This TCR beta chain came from a study of Ad26.COV2.S vaccination and SARS-CoV-2 variants. About the research overall: COV1001, an Ad26.COV2.S trial, supplied this vaccine-arm donor. Once, or twice with 56 days between doses, Ad26.COV2.S was given intramuscularly.

Study outcomes and limitations: Total responses of T cells may have been underestimated by the analyses of TCR breadth and depth.

Generated by immunoSEQ multiplex PCR, the TCRdb table keeps only in-frame clones and is missing some. The data hold 440,000 or so clones, with roughly nine tenths observed a single time. Points on this clone: The antigen remains unidentified.

The CDR3 is made up of 17 amino acids. Trimming took 4 bases from V and 0 from J, leaving 17 bases between them. The germline V gene encodes CDR1 SGHRS and CDR2 YFSETQ. The sample's treatment: 15 to 20 received Ad26.COV2.S at low or high dose, single or two shots; 5 received placebo; per-sample allocation not given. Collection of the samples took place on day 63 after the first injection of vaccine or placebo. An adult of 18-55 years in Boston served as donor. This chain links TRBV5-1 with TRBJ1-3; TRBD1 might be the D (5 bases). The material was peripheral blood, obtained in a trial of Ad26.COV2.S vaccine versus placebo. The sequence was collected from a person between 18 and 60 years old who received the Ad26.COV2.S COVID-19 vaccine or a placebo. CDR3 in amino acids: CASSPLIRGDSGNTIYF. CDR3 coding DNA: TGCGCCAGCAGCCCCTTGATACGGGGCGACTCTGGAAACACCATATATTTT.